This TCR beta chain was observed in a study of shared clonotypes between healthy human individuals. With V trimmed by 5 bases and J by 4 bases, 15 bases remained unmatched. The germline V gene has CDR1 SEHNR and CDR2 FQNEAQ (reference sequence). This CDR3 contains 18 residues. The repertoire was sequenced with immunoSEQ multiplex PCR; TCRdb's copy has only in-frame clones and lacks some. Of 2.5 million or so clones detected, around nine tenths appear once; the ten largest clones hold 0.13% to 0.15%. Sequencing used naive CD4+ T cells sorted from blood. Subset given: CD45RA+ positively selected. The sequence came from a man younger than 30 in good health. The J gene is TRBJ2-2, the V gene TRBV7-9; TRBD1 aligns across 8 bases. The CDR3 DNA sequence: TGTGCCAGCAGCGAAATACTAACAGGGGGTAGGAGCACCGGGGAGCTGTTTTTT. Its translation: CASSEILTGGRSTGELFF.